These 20 T cell receptor beta chains came from one sample sequenced in a study of T cells in localized non-small cell lung cancer. Measured with immunoSEQ multiplex PCR; TCRdb has only the in-frame clones, and not every one. The sample yields 15,000 to 20,000 clones, about four fifths seen once. Material: peripheral blood, obtained before any cancer treatment. The receptors derive from a male donor aged 60 or over with stage I lung adenocarcinoma.

The chain employs TRBV5-1 and TRBJ1-2, with 12 nucleotides matching TRBD1. V shed 6 bases, J shed 0 bases, and the junction held 9 bases outside the gene matches. This CDR3 is 17 amino acids long. Germline V gene lookup returns CDR1 SGHRS and CDR2 YFSETQ. The CDR3 protein is CASTPQGQGASNYGYTF. For the CDR3, the DNA is TGCGCCAGCACCCCCCAGGGACAGGGGGCGTCTAACTATGGCTACACCTTC.

This clone was seen only once. This chain links TRBV9 with TRBJ2-2; TRBD2 matches 7 bases. This CDR3 region has 16 residues. CDR1 SGDLS and CDR2 YYNGEE come from the germline V gene. V was pared by 2 bases and J by 1 base, with 5 bases of the junction left unmatched. For the CDR3, the DNA is TGTGCCAGCAGCGTCAGGACTAGTTTGAACACCGGGGAGCTGTTTTTT. Amino acid sequence: CASSVRTSLNTGELFF.

Sample share makes this clone medium-sized. The chain links TRBV6-1 to TRBJ1-2, with 8 bases fitting TRBD1. V lost 1 base to trimming and J lost 4 bases; unmatched junction nucleotides: 5. The CDR3 length is 15 residues. CDR1 MNHNS and CDR2 SASEGT come from the germline V gene. This CDR3 is CASSEGQGSLYGYTF. The CDR3 DNA reads TGTGCCAGCAGTGAAGGACAGGGGAGCCTCTATGGCTACACCTTC.

The chain uses TRBV9 and TRBJ2-5; maybe TRBD2 (5 bases). The CDR3 has 14 residues. Germline loops: CDR1 SGDLS, CDR2 YYNGEE. V lost 4 bases and J 5 bases, leaving 15 bases between the germline ends. CDR3 nucleotide sequence: TGTGCCAGCAGCCCCCCTGTGACTATGGAGACCCAGTACTTC. It codes for CASSPPVTMETQYF.

V gene TRBV9 combines with J gene TRBJ2-5, with 10 bases matching TRBD1. The V and J ends lost 5 bases and 5 bases, in that order; junction bases with no gene match: 15. CDR3 length equals 17 residues. Germline CDR1 SGDLS, CDR2 YYNGEE. CDR3 nucleotides: TGTGCCAGCAGTGCCGGACGTAGACAGGGGGCGCAGGAGACCCAGTACTTC. Its protein product is CASSAGRRQGAQETQYF.

The gene calls are TRBV5-1 and TRBJ2-7, with 7 nucleotides matching TRBD1. The V and J ends lost 6 bases and 1 base, in that order; junction bases with no gene match: 10. CDR3 length: 15 residues. In germline, CDR1 is SGHRS, CDR2 YFSETQ. The CDR3 DNA is TGCGCCAGCACCCATAGAGGGACAGAGTCCTACGAGCAGTACTTC. The encoded protein is CASTHRGTESYEQYF.

This CDR3 is CASGDRGDEQYF. DNA for the CDR3: TGTGCCAGTGGGGACAGGGGCGACGAGCAGTACTTC. V is TRBV19 and J is TRBJ2-7, with TRBD1 matching over 10 bases. The CDR3 covers 12 residues. CDR1 is LNHDA and CDR2 is SQIVND in the germline V gene (reference sequence). The J segment lost 5 bases and the V segment lost 8 bases, leaving 3 bases of the junction unmatched.

The chain is built from TRBV6-4 and TRBJ2-2; D is perhaps TRBD1 (6 bases). Germline V gene data show CDR1 as MRHNA and CDR2 as SNTAGT. This CDR3 has 15 amino acids. The V end lost 6 bases, the J end lost 6 bases, and 17 bases lay between the germline ends. As DNA, the CDR3 is TGTGCCAGCAGAGTTACCGGGACAACCGCCGGGGAGCTGTTTTTT. Translating it yields CASRVTGTTAGELFF.

This rearrangement joins TRBV4-1 to TRBJ2-7, with 8 bases identical to TRBD2. Germline CDR1 MGHRA, CDR2 YSYEKL. V was clipped by 1 base and J by 0 bases; unmatched bases: 11. The CDR3 loop spans 18 amino acids. The CDR3 DNA is TGCGCCAGCAGCCAAGGGGGCCTACTAGCGGAGATCTCCTACGAGCAGTACTTC. Translated: CASSQGGLLAEISYEQYF.

The rearrangement uses TRBV11-2 and TRBJ2-3, with D tentatively TRBD2 (5 bases). The CDR3 is 15 residues long. Germline loops: CDR1 SGHAT, CDR2 FQNNGV. The germline V and J ends were trimmed by 5 bases and 0 bases, with 12 bases remaining between them. Here the CDR3 DNA reads TGTGCCAGCAGCCTGCAGCGGTACAGCACAGATACGCAGTATTTT. As protein: CASSLQRYSTDTQYF.

This clone was counted a single time. V and J are TRBV2 and TRBJ2-1; D may be TRBD2 (7 bases). The CDR3 covers 16 residues. The V and J ends lost 6 bases and 7 bases respectively, with 22 bases between them. Looked up from germline, CDR1 is SNHLY and CDR2 is FYNNEI. Here the CDR3 DNA reads TGTGCCAGCAGACCGCTGGGCGGGAGAGGGGGGAATGAGCAGTTCTTC. This sequence encodes CASRPLGGRGGNEQFF.

The chain is built from TRBV7-2 and TRBJ1-4; D gene uncertain. The CDR3 extends over 14 amino acids. Germline assignment: CDR1 SGHTA and CDR2 FQGNSA. V was shortened by 6 bases and J by 4 bases, with 12 bases between the two germline ends. The CDR3 DNA reads as TGTGCCAGCAGATTTGACGGTCTTAATGAAAAACTGTTTTTT. Translating it yields CASRFDGLNEKLFF.

The V call is TRBV15, the J call TRBJ2-1; the match to TRBD1 covers 12 bases. Germline V gene data show CDR1 as LNHNV and CDR2 as YYDKDF (reference sequence). This CDR3 is built from 14 residues. Losses at the gene ends were 7 bases for V and 8 bases for J; bases not matched to a gene: 6. The CDR3 DNA sequence: TGTGCCACCACAGGGACAGGGGGCTGGGATGAGCAGTTCTTC. Protein product: CATTGTGGWDEQFF.

This clone has just one count. The chain uses TRBV28 and TRBJ2-1, with D hard to call. V was shortened by 8 bases and J by 6 bases, with 14 bases between the two germline ends. Germline lookup yields CDR1 MDHEN and CDR2 SYDVKM. The CDR3 is 13 amino acids. CDR3 DNA sequence: TGTGCCAGCGTGTTTGGGCAATCCAATGAGCAGTTCTTC. The encoded protein is CASVFGQSNEQFF.

The chain joins TRBV2 to TRBJ1-4; no clear D. Trimming removed 5 bases from V and 7 bases from J, with 23 bases in between. Looked up from germline, CDR1 is SNHLY and CDR2 is FYNNEI. This CDR3 has 17 amino acids. DNA for the CDR3: TGTGCCAGCAGTCCTTCCCCGGCCGGCGGCGGTGGTGAAAAACTGTTTTTT. Translation: CASSPSPAGGGGEKLFF.

This chain uses TRBV7-9 with TRBJ1-2; D may be TRBD1 (6 bases). CDR3 length equals 14 residues. V was cut by 5 bases and J by 2 bases, with 12 bases left in between. Germline CDR1 reads SEHNR; CDR2 reads FQNEAQ (reference sequence). The DNA for the CDR3 is TGTGCCAGCAGCGACTCCGGACAGAACTATGGCTACACCTTC. Translation: CASSDSGQNYGYTF.

This chain uses TRBV6-5 with TRBJ1-2, with a tentative D call TRBD1 (6 bases). CDR1 and CDR2 (germline): MNHEY, SVGAGI. The CDR3 contains 15 residues. V was pared by 0 bases and J by 7 bases, with 15 bases between. CDR3 region: CASSYSGQTGGGYTF. CDR3 coding DNA: TGTGCCAGCAGTTACTCTGGACAGACCGGGGGTGGCTACACCTTC.

The chain has TRBV4-2 and TRBJ1-3, with D unresolved. V gave up 4 bases and J gave up 4 bases, with 5 bases separating them. The CDR3 runs to 12 residues. CDR1 and CDR2 (germline): LGHNA, YNFKEQ. The chain's CDR3 is CASSPSGNTIYF. The CDR3 bases are TGTGCCAGCAGCCCGTCGGGAAACACCATATATTTT.

The chain carries TRBV7-3 and TRBJ2-7; 13 bases are shared with TRBD2. This CDR3 spans 16 amino acids. Trimming removed 5 bases from V and 5 bases from J; junction bases left unmatched: 9. Germline CDR1 and CDR2: SGHTA and FQGTGA. The CDR3 nucleotides are TGTGCCAGCAGCCTCACACTAGCGGGAGGGCCCCACGAGCAGTACTTC. Residues: CASSLTLAGGPHEQYF.

This chain links TRBV11-2 with TRBJ2-1, with 9 bases aligning to TRBD2. The CDR3 is 16 amino acids. V lost 3 bases to trimming and J lost 3 bases; unmatched junction nucleotides: 6. Germline CDR1 SGHAT, CDR2 FQNNGV. The chain's CDR3 is CASSFLAGRDYNEQFF. The CDR3 bases are TGTGCCAGCAGCTTCCTAGCGGGGAGGGACTACAATGAGCAGTTCTTC.